These 8 T cell receptor beta chains were all obtained from the same sample, sequenced in a study of OX40 agonist ivuxolimab in advanced cancers. The protocol was immunoSEQ multiplex PCR, while the TCRdb copy is restricted to in-frame clones and leaves out a portion. The sample consists of about 63,000 clones, over 75% of them appearing once. The sequencing here drew on CD4+ or CD8+ T cells sorted from blood, taken in a trial of the OX40 agonist ivuxolimab. These receptors were taken from an adult with an advanced solid tumor such as melanoma, head and neck, liver or kidney cancer.

The chain recombines TRBV5-1 with TRBJ2-6; perhaps TRBD1 as D (6 bases). CDR1 is SGHRS and CDR2 is YFSETQ in the germline V gene. The CDR3 length is 15 residues. Between the trimmed V and J ends, which lost 4 bases and 0 bases, there was a span of 8 bases. The CDR3 sequence: CASSLQGSGANVLTF. The DNA for the CDR3 is TGCGCCAGCAGCCTACAGGGCTCTGGGGCCAACGTCCTGACTTTC.

CDR3 residues: CAGRGAGDTEAFF. As DNA, the CDR3 is TGTGCCGGTAGGGGCGCAGGGGACACTGAAGCTTTCTTT. J is TRBJ1-1 and V is TRBV6-6; D may be TRBD1 (6 bases). CDR1 is MNHNY, CDR2 SVGAGI, per germline (reference sequence). This CDR3 comprises 13 residues. Trimming pared 11 bases from V and 3 bases from J, leaving 16 bases between.

The CDR3 loop is CASSFGLAGAYEQYF. The CDR3 region has the DNA TGTGCCAGCAGCTTCGGGCTAGCGGGAGCCTACGAGCAGTACTTC. V and J are TRBV5-6 and TRBJ2-7; 10 bases map to TRBD2. V gave up 2 bases and J gave up 2 bases; unmatched junction bases: 4. Looked up from germline, CDR1 is SGHDT and CDR2 is YYEEEE. There are 15 residues in the CDR3.

V gene TRBV28 combines with J gene TRBJ2-1; 8 bases align to TRBD1. CDR3 size: 16 residues. The germline V gene has CDR1 MDHEN and CDR2 SYDVKM. J gave up 0 bases and V 3 bases, and 4 bases lay outside the gene matches. The DNA of the CDR3 is TGTGCCAGCAGTTTCCAGGGGGCTAGCTCCTACAATGAGCAGTTCTTC. Residues: CASSFQGASSYNEQFF.

V and J are TRBV28 and TRBJ2-4, with a weak D call TRBD2 (6 bases). Germline V gene sequence: CDR1 MDHEN, CDR2 SYDVKM. The V end lost 2 bases, the J end lost 7 bases, and 6 bases lay between the germline ends. The CDR3 extends over 12 amino acids. Here the CDR3 reads CASSLGGNIQYF. The CDR3 DNA is TGTGCCAGCAGTTTAGGGGGGAACATTCAGTACTTC.

This rearrangement joins TRBV15 to TRBJ2-5, with D possibly TRBD1 on 5 matching bases. V gave up 1 base and J gave up 4 bases, with 10 bases separating them. The length of the CDR3 is 14 residues. Germline lookup yields CDR1 LNHNV and CDR2 YYDKDF (reference sequence). The CDR3 region has the DNA TGTGCCACCAGCAGAGGGGCAGGGATAGAGACCCAGTACTTC. Its protein product is CATSRGAGIETQYF.

The chain links TRBV13 to TRBJ1-6; D possibly corresponds to TRBD1 (6 bases). V dropped 2 bases and J dropped 11 bases, with 13 bases sitting between them. Germline V lookup: CDR1 PRHDT, CDR2 FYEKMQ (reference sequence). The CDR3 runs 14 residues. Here the CDR3 DNA reads TGTGCCAGCAGCTTATCCAGGGGCCAACCACCCCTCCACTTT. It encodes CASSLSRGQPPLHF.

The rearrangement links TRBV4-1 to TRBJ1-6, with a possible D match to TRBD1 (5 bases). This CDR3 has 15 amino acids. Per the germline V gene, CDR1 is MGHRA and CDR2 is YSYEKL. Trimming took off 6 bases at V and 6 bases at J, with 15 bases between the two ends. This CDR3 reads CASRGRRGTNSPLHF. CDR3 bases: TGCGCCAGCAGGGGGCGCCGGGGAACTAATTCACCCCTCCACTTT.